This is a list of T cell receptor beta chains from one sample in a study of CD4+ T cells in melanoma. The method was immunoSEQ multiplex PCR; TCRdb's version includes in-frame clones alone and lacks a portion of them. Here the sample spans approximately 12,000 clones, roughly 70% being singletons. The sequencing sample was made of cells from a culture (not recorded whether cultured in vitro). These receptors came from a human donor with melanoma. The CDR3 runs from the conserved cysteine through the conserved F or W. A D gene is named only where the DNA matches it firmly. The size of a clone is reported for some rows only, either as once, few or many, or as a class for expanded clones.

clone_size d_call j_call v_call cdr3_aa cdr3_nt
once - TRBJ2-7 TRBV7-2 CASSAGPHSYEQYF TGTGCCAGCAGTGCAGGGCCGCACTCCTACGAGCAGTACTTC
- - TRBJ2-3 TRBV29-1 CSGQARQGTDTQYF TGCAGCGGACAGGCCCGACAGGGCACAGATACGCAGTATTTT
- - TRBJ2-7 TRBV1 CTSSQGGPTYEQYF TGCACCAGCAGCCAAGGAGGGCCGACCTACGAGCAGTACTTC
- TRBD1 TRBJ1-2 TRBV6-5 CASSYSAGGEGKGYTF TGTGCCAGCAGTTACTCGGCAGGGGGCGAGGGCAAGGGCTACACCTTC
few - TRBJ2-2 TRBV5-1 CASSPSTGFAGELFF TGCGCCAGCAGCCCAAGCACAGGGTTCGCCGGGGAGCTGTTTTTT
- - TRBJ2-2 TRBV18 CASSLSWDRTGELFF TGTGCCAGCTCACTAAGCTGGGACCGCACCGGGGAGCTGTTTTTT
- - TRBJ2-1 TRBV6-6 CASSYSLSYNEQFF TGTGCCAGCAGTTACAGCCTCTCCTACAATGAGCAGTTCTTC
- - TRBJ1-3 TRBV23-1 CASSHSQKRGVGTIYF TGCGCCAGCAGTCACTCCCAAAAACGAGGGGTAGGCACCATATATTTT